The clone carrying this T cell receptor beta chain was observed a few times. These data originate in a study of T cells of healthy individuals. TCRdb recomputed calls from the 5' RACE reads with MiXCR, one row per CDR3 protein. This sample has 95,000 to 100,000 distinct CDR3 sequences, with approximately 15% found just once. The source of this sequence is a human donor in good health.

The DNA of the CDR3 is TGTGCCAGCAGCTTTCGAACTAGCGGTACCTACGAGCAGTACTTC. Translation: CASSFRTSGTYEQYF. The chain employs TRBV12-3 or TRBV12-4 and TRBJ2-7, with 8 bases lining up with TRBD2. The CDR3 sequence is 15 residues long. The J segment lost 2 bases and the V segment lost 6 bases, leaving 9 bases of the junction unmatched.